This T cell receptor (beta chain) was sequenced in a study of beta chain features in type 1 diabetes. There are a few counts of this clone. This CDR3 comprises 16 residues. CDR1 and CDR2 from the germline V gene are SEHNR and FQNEAQ (reference sequence). V shed 0 bases, J shed 3 bases, and the junction held 4 bases outside the gene matches. The authors reverse transcribed all of the isolated RNA, so sequencing captured expressed TCRB transcripts. Method: immunoSEQ multiplex PCR; TCRdb's copy keeps in-frame clones and lacks some. The sample records more than 140,000 clones, 9.7% being singletons. This chain joins TRBV7-9 and TRBJ2-5; 10 bases fit TRBD2. Material: central memory CD4+ T cells from blood. This receptor was taken from a woman aged 40 to 50 in good health. The CDR3 DNA reads as TGTGCCAGCAGCTTAGCCCTAGCGGGGGCCAAAGAGACCCAGTACTTC. It translates to CASSLALAGAKETQYF.